A single sample gave rise to the 27 T cell receptor beta chains below, sequenced in a study of identifying expanded T cells in peripheral blood. TCRdb's copy holds only in-frame clones and misses some; the assay was immunoSEQ multiplex PCR. The table shows 100,000 or so clones, with around 90% occurring only once. Source material: blood. These receptors were taken from a person between 18 and 69 years old in good health.

The chain couples TRBV18 to TRBJ1-6; unclear D gene. Germline CDR1 and CDR2: KGHSH and LQKENI. Trimming shortened V by 2 bases and J by 5 bases, and 13 bases separated the two germline ends. CDR3 length: 16 amino acids. CDR3 DNA: TGTGCCAGCTCACCAGAGGCCTATACTAATAATTCACCCCTCCACTTT. Translation gives CASSPEAYTNNSPLHF.

This chain links TRBV12-5 with TRBJ2-5; D not resolved. Germline V gives CDR1 LGHNT, CDR2 FRNRAP. V was clipped by 1 base and J by 5 bases, with 5 bases between them. The CDR3 covers 12 residues. The CDR3 coding sequence is TGTGCTAGTGGTTTGGGGCATGAGACCCAGTACTTC. Amino acid sequence: CASGLGHETQYF.

V and J are TRBV6-1 and TRBJ1-5; 8 bases are a match to TRBD1. J gave up 9 bases and V 4 bases, and 8 bases lay outside the gene matches. Germline lookup yields CDR1 MNHNS and CDR2 SASEGT. CDR3 length equals 14 residues. This CDR3 is CASSAFQGAWPQHF. For the CDR3, the DNA is TGTGCCAGCAGTGCATTTCAGGGGGCTTGGCCCCAGCATTTT.

The gene calls are TRBV7-2 and TRBJ2-1, with 11 bases matching TRBD1. The CDR3 spans 18 residues. V lost 5 bases, J lost 4 bases, and 13 bases stayed unmatched. The germline V gene encodes CDR1 SGHTA and CDR2 FQGNSA. CDR3 sequence (DNA): TGTGCCAGCAGCCGTGCAACCTTAGGGACAGGGGGATACAATGAGCAGTTCTTC. It codes for CASSRATLGTGGYNEQFF. The complete variable domain, with remaining parts taken from reference TRBV7-2 and TRBJ2-1, reads GAGVSQSPSNKVTEKGKDVELRCDPISGHTALYWYRQSLGQGLEFLIYFQGNSAPDKSGLPSDRFSAERTGGSVSTLTIQRTQQEDSAVYLCASSRATLGTGGYNEQFFGPGTRLTVL.

V is TRBV27 and J is TRBJ1-2; maybe TRBD1 (6 bases). CDR3 length equals 13 residues. Germline values: CDR1 MNHEY, CDR2 SMNVEV (reference sequence). Trimming removed 3 bases from V and 8 bases from J, with 13 bases in between. The CDR3 sequence: CASSFRGAGGYTF. The CDR3 DNA reads as TGTGCCAGCAGTTTCCGGGGGGCTGGGGGCTACACCTTC.

V usage is TRBV27 and J usage is TRBJ2-1; maybe TRBD2 (5 bases). The CDR3 extends over 14 amino acids. Trimming removed 3 bases at V and 2 bases at J, with 8 bases between. The germline CDR1 and CDR2 sequences are MNHEY and SMNVEV (reference sequence). The chain's CDR3 is CASSFGLPYNEQFF. The CDR3 coding sequence is TGTGCCAGCAGTTTCGGACTGCCCTACAATGAGCAGTTCTTC.

The chain links TRBV5-1 to TRBJ2-7; 7 bases agree with TRBD1. The CDR3 is made up of 13 amino acids. Germline V lookup: CDR1 SGHRS, CDR2 YFSETQ. The junction had 3 bases not matched to a gene; V was cut back by 2 bases and J by 4 bases. The CDR3 DNA is TGCGCCAGCAGCTTCGACAGGGCGTACGAGCAGTACTTC. Residues: CASSFDRAYEQYF.

CDR3 in amino acids: CASSSTGASYEQYF. The CDR3 coding sequence is TGTGCCAGCAGTTCCACCGGGGCCTCCTACGAGCAGTACTTC. The chain has TRBV5-5 and TRBJ2-7; D is possibly TRBD1 or TRBD2 (5 bases each). Trimming stripped 5 bases from V and 0 bases from J, with 12 bases between. In germline, CDR1 is SGHKS, CDR2 YYEKEE (reference sequence). The CDR3 length is 14 residues.

This rearrangement joins TRBV28 to TRBJ2-3; no reliable D call. This CDR3 has 13 amino acids. From germline, CDR1 is MDHEN and CDR2 SYDVKM. V was pared by 7 bases and J by 10 bases, with 18 bases between. CDR3 nucleotides: TGTGCCAGCATGGAACCCTCCCGTTGGGCGCAGTATTTT. Encoded protein: CASMEPSRWAQYF.

V is TRBV7-9 and J is TRBJ2-1, with TRBD1 identical over 8 bases. Germline V lookup: CDR1 SEHNR, CDR2 FQNEAQ (reference sequence). V was clipped by 6 bases and J by 1 base; unmatched bases: 11. The CDR3 extends over 17 amino acids. The CDR3 nucleotides read TGTGCCAGCAGACCGGGGACAGGTTCTGTTTCCTACAATGAGCAGTTCTTC. Its protein is CASRPGTGSVSYNEQFF.

The chain carries TRBV5-1 and TRBJ1-1; D not resolved. The CDR3 consists of 14 residues. Trimming cost V 0 bases and J 4 bases, with 10 bases left between them. In germline, CDR1 is SGHRS, CDR2 YFSETQ. The CDR3 reads CASSLVVGSTEAFF. The CDR3 bases are TGCGCCAGCAGCTTGGTTGTAGGGTCCACTGAAGCTTTCTTT.

The chain has TRBV7-8 and TRBJ1-4; D uncertain. V lost 0 bases to trimming and J lost 7 bases, with 9 bases between them. Germline-derived CDR1 and CDR2 are SGHVS and FQNEAQ. The CDR3 length is 14 residues. The CDR3 loop reads CASSLAMGGEKLFF. The CDR3, as DNA: TGTGCCAGCAGCTTAGCAATGGGCGGTGAAAAACTGTTTTTT.

The V gene is TRBV5-6, the J gene TRBJ2-5, with 11 bases fitting TRBD1. Trimming cost V 0 bases and J 5 bases; bases outside gene matches: 3. The CDR3 covers 15 residues. Germline assignment: CDR1 SGHDT and CDR2 YYEEEE. The CDR3, as DNA: TGTGCCAGCAGCTTGGCCGGGACAGGGGGGGAGACCCAGTACTTC. Translation: CASSLAGTGGETQYF.

V is TRBV2 and J is TRBJ1-1; possible D gene TRBD1, 5 bases. There are 13 residues in the CDR3. Germline CDR1 and CDR2: SNHLY and FYNNEI. Between the trimmed V and J ends, which lost 4 bases and 5 bases, there was a span of 11 bases. CDR3 protein: CASSVEGRTEAFF. CDR3 nucleotides: TGTGCCAGCAGTGTGGAGGGGAGGACTGAAGCTTTCTTT.

The CDR3 coding sequence is TGTGCCAGCAGCTTAGTGTCGTGGGCCAAAAACATTCAGTACTTC. Translating gives CASSLVSWAKNIQYF. The chain uses TRBV7-9 and TRBJ2-4; D is uncertain. This CDR3 is built from 15 residues. CDR1 is SEHNR, CDR2 FQNEAQ, per germline (reference sequence). Trimming took 1 base from V and 1 from J, leaving 8 bases between them. Variable domain in full (rest from reference TRBV7-9 and TRBJ2-4): DTGVSQNPRHKITKRGQNVTFRCDPISEHNRLYWYRQTLGQGPEFLTYFQNEAQLEKSRLLSDRFSAERPKGSFSTLEIQRTEQGDSAMYLCASSLVSWAKNIQYFGAGTRLSVL.

The J gene is TRBJ1-3, the V gene TRBV5-4; perhaps TRBD1 as D (5 bases). Trimming cost V 0 bases and J 4 bases, with 11 bases left between them. Germline CDR1 and CDR2: SGHNT and YYREEE (reference sequence). The CDR3 runs 15 residues. This chain's CDR3 is CASSLGGMMGNTIYF. In nucleotides, the CDR3 is TGTGCCAGCAGCTTGGGGGGCATGATGGGAAACACCATATATTTT.

The CDR3 protein is CASSLVSRGTGELFF. For the CDR3, the DNA is TGTGCCAGCAGCTTAGTCTCACGGGGCACCGGGGAGCTGTTTTTT. This chain joins TRBV7-6 and TRBJ2-2, with a tentative D call TRBD2 (5 bases). The CDR3 runs to 15 residues. Trimming removed 1 base at V and 4 bases at J, with 10 bases between. In germline, CDR1 is SGHVS, CDR2 FNYEAQ. Full variable domain (remainder filled in from reference TRBV7-6 and TRBJ2-2): GAGVSQSPRYKVTKRGQDVALRCDPISGHVSLYWYRQALGQGPEFLTYFNYEAQQDKSGLPNDRFSAERPEGSISTLTIQRTEQRDSAMYRCASSLVSRGTGELFFGEGSRLTVL.

The gene calls are TRBV10-1 and TRBJ1-2, with D unclear. With 6 bases removed from V and 8 bases from J, the gap between germline ends came to 19 bases. Looked up from germline, CDR1 is WNHNN and CDR2 is SYGVQD (reference sequence). The CDR3 loop spans 14 amino acids. CDR3 sequence reads: CASSPSTGTRGYTF. The CDR3 DNA reads TGCGCCAGCAGCCCCAGTACGGGAACCCGCGGCTACACCTTC.

This CDR3 reads CASSWTGRNGYGYTF. CDR3 bases: TGTGCCAGCAGTTGGACAGGGAGGAATGGCTATGGCTACACCTTC. The rearrangement uses TRBV6-5 and TRBJ1-2; 8 bases fit TRBD1. There are 15 residues in the CDR3. From germline, CDR1 is MNHEY and CDR2 SVGAGI. Germline trimming cut 4 bases from V and 4 bases from J; bases unmatched to any gene: 8.

The chain combines TRBV29-1 with TRBJ2-3, with D unresolved. The ends were cut back, 4 bases at V and 4 bases at J, with 12 bases in the middle. The CDR3 consists of 13 residues. The germline CDR1 and CDR2 sequences are SQVTM and ANQGSEA. The CDR3 DNA is TGCAGCGTTGGCGGCCGGTTGGCAGATACGCAGTATTTT. Translating gives CSVGGRLADTQYF.

Details on this clone: Other DNA sequences in this specimen translate into the identical CDR3. This chain connects TRBV15 to TRBJ1-2; the D gene is possibly TRBD1 (6 bases). CDR3 length: 14 amino acids. The V end lost 0 bases, the J end lost 5 bases, and 10 bases lay between the germline ends. The germline V gene encodes CDR1 LNHNV and CDR2 YYDKDF (reference sequence). The CDR3 DNA is TGTGCCACCAGCAGAGATAGGGGGAATTATGGCTACACCTTC. Translated, it gives CATSRDRGNYGYTF. Filled out from reference TRBV15 and TRBJ1-2, the complete variable domain reads DAMVIQNPRYQVTQFGKPVTLSCSQTLNHNVMYWYQQKSSQAPKLLFHYYDKDFNNEADTPDNFQSRRPNTSFCFLDIRSPGLGDTAMYLCATSRDRGNYGYTFGSGTRLTVV.

The chain links TRBV4-3 to TRBJ2-3; D uncertain. The CDR3 runs to 14 residues. Germline CDR1 LGHNA, CDR2 YSLEER. V was pared by 1 base and J by 3 bases, with 8 bases between. This chain's CDR3 is CASSQAGWTDTQYF. The CDR3 bases are TGCGCCAGCAGCCAAGCCGGGTGGACAGATACGCAGTATTTT.

V gene TRBV13 combines with J gene TRBJ1-1; TRBD1 matches 8 bases. The germline V gene encodes CDR1 PRHDT and CDR2 FYEKMQ (reference sequence). The junction had 5 bases not matched to a gene; V was cut back by 6 bases and J by 5 bases. The CDR3 sequence is 13 residues long. DNA for the CDR3: TGTGCCAGCAGAGAAACAGGGGGAACTGAAGCTTTCTTT. This encodes CASRETGGTEAFF.

This chain joins TRBV28 and TRBJ1-4, with 9 positions matching TRBD1. J lost 8 bases, V lost 5 bases, and 15 bases had no gene match. The length of the CDR3 is 17 residues. Germline CDR1 is MDHEN and CDR2 is SYDVKM. CDR3 bases: TGTGCCAGCAGTGCCCCCGGGACAGGGAGGGCAGGGGAAAAACTGTTTTTT. This sequence encodes CASSAPGTGRAGEKLFF.

V and J are TRBV5-4 and TRBJ2-2; 8 bases map to TRBD2. After removal of 5 bases from V and 2 bases from J, the junction contained 2 bases not matched to a gene. CDR1 SGHNT and CDR2 YYREEE come from the germline V gene (reference sequence). CDR3 length equals 14 residues. The DNA of the CDR3 is TGTGCCAGCAGAGCGGGGGCCAACACCGGGGAGCTGTTTTTT. This encodes CASRAGANTGELFF.

The DNA of the CDR3 is TGCGCCAGCAGCCAAGCACACAGGGGAGGTCGTGGCTACACCTTC. Protein: CASSQAHRGGRGYTF. The chain has TRBV4-3 and TRBJ1-2, with 7 bases fitting TRBD1. This CDR3 region has 15 residues. Per germline, CDR1 LGHNA and CDR2 YSLEER. V lost 1 base, J lost 7 bases, and 9 bases stayed unmatched.

V usage is TRBV28 and J usage is TRBJ2-7; D may be TRBD1 or TRBD2 (5 bases each). The CDR3 has 13 residues. Germline values: CDR1 MDHEN, CDR2 SYDVKM. V shed 4 bases and J shed 6 bases, with 13 bases lying between them. The CDR3: CASSSGRDGEQYF. CDR3 nucleotides: TGTGCCAGCAGTTCGGGACGGGACGGCGAGCAGTACTTC.